This T cell receptor beta chain stems from a study of CD4 T cells in relation to SARS-CoV-2 and coronaviruses. At the level of the study: PBMCs were cultured with antigen for nine to eleven days before TCR beta sequencing.

Unexposed donor CD4+ T cells date from about 2010-2019, before the COVID-19 pandemic. CD4+ T cells were isolated from the cells after roughly 11 days of culture. On days 3 and 7, cultures got half fresh IL-2 medium. Study findings and constraints: Each donor contributed either pre-pandemic or post-infection samples, not both. No crossreactivity against non-spike viral proteins was tested here.

V lost 5 bases and J 2 bases, leaving 7 bases between the germline ends. CDR3 size: 12 residues. A word on this clone: Its cognate antigen is unknown.

Some clones are missing from TCRdb's copy, which holds only in-frame ones; the method was immunoSEQ multiplex PCR. The repertoire holds 25,000 to 30,000 clones, with 76% as singletons. The sequenced material came from CD4+ T cells from PBMCs, cultured in vitro. This receptor was identified in a human donor in good health. V and J are TRBV12-3 or TRBV12-4 and TRBJ2-7; no clear D gene. CDR3 DNA: TGTGCCAGCAGTAAAAACACCTACGAGCAGTACTTC. Translation gives CASSKNTYEQYF.